This entry describes one TCR beta chain. Each CDR3 protein is one row after TCRdb ran MiXCR on the 5' RACE reads. The sample lists some 6,000 distinct CDR3 sequences; around 34% were seen once. CDR3 size: 14 residues. Germline assignment: CDR1 LGHNA and CDR2 YNFKEQ. The germline V and J ends were trimmed by 5 bases and 4 bases, with 12 bases remaining between them. The sample was naive CD4+ T cells sorted from a lymph node. Subset described: naive CD4+ T cells, CD4+CD45RA+CD25-. The receptor was derived from a female donor with breast cancer. The V gene is TRBV4-2, the J gene TRBJ2-1, with a tentative D call TRBD1 (6 bases). CDR3 sequence reads: CASSTRDIYNEQFF. The CDR3 region has the DNA TGTGCCAGCAGCACCCGGGACATATACAATGAGCAGTTCTTC.